This T cell receptor beta chain was recorded in a study of cytomegalovirus exposure and HLA in healthy donors. The CDR3 is made up of 14 amino acids. The V and J ends lost 5 bases and 6 bases respectively, with 14 bases between them. Germline loops: CDR1 MRHNA, CDR2 SNTAGT. Primers for the PCR totalled 60 Vbeta and 13 Jbeta. The repertoire was sequenced with immunoSEQ multiplex PCR; TCRdb's copy has only in-frame clones and lacks some. The sample lists around 120,000 clones, about 74% occurring once. V and J are TRBV6-4 and TRBJ1-5; possible D gene TRBD1, 5 bases. The source is a woman aged 40 to 50 in good health and CMV-seropositive. Sequencing was carried out using PBMCs. The CDR3 bases are TGTGCCAGCAGTCCCAGCAGGGAGGGTCAGCCCCAGCATTTT. Its translation is CASSPSREGQPQHF.